Shown below are 30 T cell receptor beta chains from a single sample sequenced in a study of blood T cell repertoires in COVID-19. The table came from immunoSEQ multiplex PCR; TCRdb's copy has only in-frame clones and leaves some out. The sample lists approximately 24,000 clones; roughly nine tenths were seen once. The specimen was peripheral blood. The receptors stem from a man in his 70s with COVID-19, enrolled during active disease.

This chain joins TRBV7-9 and TRBJ1-1, with 8 bases that match TRBD1. Germline-derived CDR1 and CDR2 are SEHNR and FQNEAQ (reference sequence). CDR3 length equals 12 residues. Germline trimming cut 5 bases from V and 4 bases from J; bases unmatched to any gene: 0. Here the CDR3 DNA reads TGTGCCAGCAGCGGGACAGGCACTGAAGCTTTCTTT. Translating it yields CASSGTGTEAFF.

The J gene is TRBJ2-1, the V gene TRBV27; no definite D call. Germline CDR1 and CDR2: MNHEY and SMNVEV (reference sequence). The CDR3 runs 13 residues. V was cut by 0 bases and J by 9 bases, with 9 bases left in between. Here the CDR3 DNA reads TGTGCCAGCAGTTTATCGTTAGATGGTGAGCAGTTCTTC. Encoded protein: CASSLSLDGEQFF.

V is TRBV5-1 and J is TRBJ2-5, with D possibly TRBD2 on 6 matching bases. The CDR3 length is 15 residues. Germline CDR1 reads SGHRS; CDR2 reads YFSETQ. Trimming shortened V by 1 base and J by 4 bases, and 14 bases separated the two germline ends. The CDR3 is CASSLIGGARETQYF. The DNA of the CDR3 is TGCGCCAGCAGCTTGATTGGAGGGGCGAGAGAGACCCAGTACTTC.

The chain employs TRBV19 and TRBJ1-4; D unclear. Trimming pared 6 bases from V and 10 bases from J, leaving 15 bases between. This CDR3 has 13 amino acids. Germline-derived CDR1 and CDR2 are LNHDA and SQIVND (reference sequence). CDR3 residues: CASRPDSPGKLFF. The CDR3 DNA is TGTGCCAGTAGGCCAGATTCACCTGGAAAACTGTTTTTT.

The genes are TRBV6-5 and TRBJ1-6; 8 positions match TRBD1. The CDR3 covers 16 residues. From germline, CDR1 is MNHEY and CDR2 SVGAGI. The trim removed 2 bases at V and 7 bases at J, leaving 7 bases unmatched. The CDR3 sequence is CASSYGTGVLNSPLHF. The CDR3 nucleotides are TGTGCCAGCAGTTACGGGACAGGTGTCTTGAATTCACCCCTCCACTTT.

This CDR3 is CASRVPRRGPGRRANYGYTF. The DNA for the CDR3 is TGTGCCAGCAGGGTACCAAGGAGGGGGCCGGGCAGGCGGGCTAACTATGGCTACACCTTC. The rearrangement joins TRBV6-4 to TRBJ1-2, with TRBD1 matching 7 bases. The CDR3 consists of 20 residues. In germline, CDR1 is MRHNA, CDR2 SNTAGT. After removal of 6 bases from V and 0 bases from J, the junction contained 22 bases not matched to a gene.

This chain uses TRBV24-1 with TRBJ2-3, with a possible D match to TRBD2 (7 bases). V gave up 5 bases and J gave up 3 bases, with 11 bases separating them. This CDR3 is built from 14 residues. Germline V CDR1 and CDR2: KGHDR, SFDVKD. The CDR3 sequence is CATSGGGPTDTQYF. The CDR3 nucleotides read TGTGCCACCAGTGGGGGGGGGCCGACAGATACGCAGTATTTT.

The V and J genes are TRBV5-6 and TRBJ1-2; unclear D gene. The ends were cut back, 0 bases at V and 5 bases at J, with 5 bases in the middle. Per germline, CDR1 SGHDT and CDR2 YYEEEE. This CDR3 is 12 amino acids long. The CDR3 DNA sequence: TGTGCCAGCAGCTTGGTCGGGTATGGCTACACCTTC. Its protein is CASSLVGYGYTF.

J is TRBJ1-2 and V is TRBV15; TRBD1 aligns across 7 bases. The CDR3 spans 13 residues. Germline CDR1 reads LNHNV; CDR2 reads YYDKDF (reference sequence). The V and J ends lost 6 bases and 1 base, in that order; junction bases with no gene match: 2. CDR3 DNA sequence: TGTGCCACCAGTGGGGACAGTAACTATGGCTACACCTTC. It encodes CATSGDSNYGYTF.

CDR3 region: CASRALAQNTGELFF. CDR3 sequence (DNA): TGTGCCAGCAGAGCCCTAGCACAGAACACCGGGGAGCTGTTTTTT. The rearrangement joins TRBV11-2 to TRBJ2-2, with D possibly being TRBD2 (5 bases). The CDR3 contains 15 residues. V shed 6 bases and J shed 1 base, with 12 bases lying between them. Germline-derived CDR1 and CDR2 are SGHAT and FQNNGV.

V gene TRBV5-4 combines with J gene TRBJ2-1; 7 bases line up with TRBD1. This CDR3 has 15 amino acids. V gave up 4 bases and J gave up 0 bases; unmatched junction bases: 4. Germline-derived CDR1 and CDR2 are SGHNT and YYREEE (reference sequence). CDR3 sequence reads: CASSKGQSSYNEQFF. CDR3 DNA sequence: TGTGCCAGCAGCAAGGGACAGAGCTCCTACAATGAGCAGTTCTTC. Full variable domain (outside the CDR3, taken from reference TRBV5-4 and TRBJ2-1): ETGVTQSPTHLIKTRGQQVTLRCSSQSGHNTVSWYQQALGQGPQFIFQYYREEENGRGNFPPRFSGLQFPNYSSELNVNALELDDSALYLCASSKGQSSYNEQFFGPGTRLTVL.

This sequence joins TRBV7-8 and TRBJ2-1; 9 bases match TRBD2. The CDR3 has 15 residues. The V segment lost 1 base and the J segment 7 bases; nucleotides outside the gene matches: 5. The germline V gene has CDR1 SGHVS and CDR2 FQNEAQ. CDR3 amino acids: CASSLGLAGRNEQFF. The CDR3 nucleotides are TGTGCCAGCAGCTTAGGTCTAGCGGGAAGGAATGAGCAGTTCTTC.

The chain links TRBV6-6 to TRBJ2-3; D possibly corresponds to TRBD1 (5 bases). Trimming cost V 5 bases and J 8 bases, with 11 bases left between them. CDR1 and CDR2 from the germline V gene are MNHNY and SVGAGI (reference sequence). The CDR3 extends over 12 amino acids. CDR3 sequence: CASSSDSVTQYF. CDR3 nucleotides: TGTGCCAGCAGTAGCGACAGCGTTACGCAGTATTTT.

The CDR3 reads CASSEPRVGTYQPQHF. The DNA for the CDR3 is TGTGCCAGCAGTGAACCCAGGGTAGGGACTTATCAGCCCCAGCATTTT. V gene TRBV6-1 combines with J gene TRBJ1-5; possibly TRBD1 for D (5 bases). The V and J ends lost 2 bases and 5 bases respectively, with 16 bases between them. Germline V lookup: CDR1 MNHNS, CDR2 SASEGT. The length of the CDR3 is 16 residues.

The genes are TRBV12-3 or TRBV12-4 and TRBJ2-7, with D perhaps TRBD1 (5 bases). Trimming took 1 base from V and 5 from J, leaving 9 bases between them. This CDR3 spans 13 amino acids. Written as DNA, the CDR3 is TGTGCCAGCAGTTTAGGGCAGGGCAACGAGCAGTACTTC. The encoded protein is CASSLGQGNEQYF.

This sequence joins TRBV10-3 and TRBJ1-3; D not resolved. Germline V gives CDR1 ENHRY, CDR2 SYGVKD. V shed 4 bases and J shed 3 bases, with 13 bases lying between them. This CDR3 has 15 residues. In DNA, the CDR3 is TGTGCCATCAGTGCCTCCAGTTCGTATGGAAACACCATATATTTT. It specifies CAISASSSYGNTIYF.

The chain combines TRBV11-2 with TRBJ2-7; 11 bases align to TRBD1. The CDR3 is made up of 14 amino acids. Germline CDR1 and CDR2: SGHAT and FQNNGV. With 5 bases clipped from V and 7 bases from J, the junction kept 7 bases outside the gene matches. The CDR3 reads CASSIGQGAAEQYF. CDR3 in DNA: TGTGCCAGCAGCATTGGACAGGGGGCTGCGGAGCAGTACTTC.

The V and J genes are TRBV30 and TRBJ2-1; perhaps TRBD2 as D (5 bases). Per germline, CDR1 GTSNPN and CDR2 SVGIG (reference sequence). There are 14 residues in the CDR3. Trimming shortened V by 3 bases and J by 5 bases, and 14 bases separated the two germline ends. The CDR3 sequence is CAWRGSIGDNEQFF. The CDR3 bases are TGTGCCTGGAGAGGGTCAATCGGGGACAATGAGCAGTTCTTC.

The chain carries TRBV29-1 and TRBJ2-1, with 9 nucleotides matching TRBD1. CDR1 and CDR2 from the germline V gene are SQVTM and ANQGSEA. The CDR3 is 13 amino acids. Trimming cost V 7 bases and J 6 bases; bases outside gene matches: 7. The CDR3 DNA is TGCAGCGCTTGGACAGGGGTAGCCAATGAGCAGTTCTTC. Residues: CSAWTGVANEQFF.

CDR3 nucleotides: TGCGCCAGCAGCCCAGGACTCTACAATGAGCAGTTCTTC. Amino acids: CASSPGLYNEQFF. The rearrangement joins TRBV4-1 to TRBJ2-1; possible D gene TRBD2, 5 bases. CDR3 length equals 13 residues. The V and J ends lost 4 bases and 3 bases respectively, with 7 bases between them. Germline CDR1 is MGHRA and CDR2 is YSYEKL.

This clone has just one count. The gene calls are TRBV10-3 and TRBJ2-1; the D gene is possibly TRBD2 (6 bases). The CDR3 consists of 14 residues. V was clipped by 4 bases and J by 3 bases, with 10 bases between them. CDR1 is ENHRY, CDR2 SYGVKD, per germline. For the CDR3, the DNA is TGTGCCATCAGTGCGGAGGGGAGCTACAATGAGCAGTTCTTC. Protein product: CAISAEGSYNEQFF.

This clone is categorized as hyperexpanded. This rearrangement joins TRBV3-1 (or the pseudogene TRBV3-2) to TRBJ1-1; D gene uncertain. The V end was cut by 0 bases, the J end by 7 bases, with 12 bases between. The CDR3 consists of 14 residues. The germline V gene has CDR1 LGHDT and CDR2 YNNKEL (reference sequence). The CDR3 DNA reads TGTGCCAGCAGCCAAGATCTAGGCCCTTTTGAAGCTTTCTTT. It is translated as CASSQDLGPFEAFF.

This clone was observed a single time. The V call is TRBV3-1 (or the pseudogene TRBV3-2), the J call TRBJ2-7; maybe TRBD2 (6 bases). The CDR3 has 13 residues. Trimming took 4 bases from V and 7 from J, leaving 14 bases between them. CDR1 and CDR2 (germline): LGHDT, YNNKEL (reference sequence). This CDR3 reads CASSPWRAWEQYF. The CDR3 coding sequence is TGTGCCAGCAGCCCTTGGAGGGCCTGGGAGCAGTACTTC.

This clone appeared a single time. This sequence joins TRBV5-4 and TRBJ2-1; 7 nucleotides match TRBD2. The CDR3 runs 17 residues. Germline-derived CDR1 and CDR2 are SGHNT and YYREEE (reference sequence). The J segment lost 4 bases and the V segment lost 0 bases, leaving 10 bases of the junction unmatched. CDR3 in DNA: TGTGCCAGCAGCTTGGCTCTGACAAGGGGAGGGTACAATGAGCAGTTCTTC. Translating it yields CASSLALTRGGYNEQFF.

This rearrangement joins TRBV4-1 to TRBJ2-2; D remains unclear. V was pared by 4 bases and J by 4 bases, with 13 bases between. The CDR3 contains 15 residues. The germline CDR1 and CDR2 sequences are MGHRA and YSYEKL. Here the CDR3 DNA reads TGCGCCAGCAGCCCCTCTCTAGTTTCCACCGGGGAGCTGTTTTTT. As protein: CASSPSLVSTGELFF.

The V gene is TRBV5-4, the J gene TRBJ1-2; 7 bases agree with TRBD1. V was clipped by 5 bases and J by 8 bases; unmatched bases: 15. Germline V lookup: CDR1 SGHNT, CDR2 YYREEE (reference sequence). This CDR3 comprises 15 residues. CDR3 sequence: CASRYRGGGVGGYTF. The CDR3, as DNA: TGTGCCAGCAGGTACAGGGGTGGGGGAGTGGGCGGCTACACCTTC.

This clone was detected only once. The chain couples TRBV7-9 to TRBJ2-6, with no clear D. CDR3 length: 15 amino acids. The germline gives CDR1 SEHNR, CDR2 FQNEAQ (reference sequence). The V and J ends lost 5 bases and 0 bases respectively, with 8 bases between them. CDR3 sequence reads: CASSADFSGANVLTF. DNA for the CDR3: TGTGCCAGCAGCGCCGACTTCTCTGGGGCCAACGTCCTGACTTTC.

V gene TRBV7-6 combines with J gene TRBJ2-1, with 10 bases identical to TRBD2. The CDR3 extends over 18 amino acids. Germline values: CDR1 SGHVS, CDR2 FNYEAQ. The J segment lost 9 bases and the V segment lost 0 bases, leaving 14 bases of the junction unmatched. CDR3 sequence (DNA): TGTGCCAGCAGCTTAGCCCCGAGGCTAGCGGGGGTCTATAGTGAGCAGTTCTTC. This translates into CASSLAPRLAGVYSEQFF.

V usage is TRBV30 and J usage is TRBJ1-6, with TRBD1 matching over 9 bases. From germline, CDR1 is GTSNPN and CDR2 SVGIG (reference sequence). Germline trimming cut 3 bases from V and 7 bases from J; bases unmatched to any gene: 4. The CDR3 length is 14 residues. The CDR3 nucleotides are TGTGCCTGGAGAAGAGACAGGGGGAATTCACCCCTCCACTTT. Translation: CAWRRDRGNSPLHF.

This sequence joins TRBV11-2 and TRBJ2-4; 7 bases line up with TRBD1. The CDR3 covers 17 residues. J was trimmed by 5 bases and V by 6 bases; bases with no gene match: 16. From germline, CDR1 is SGHAT and CDR2 FQNNGV. The CDR3 is CASRSNRGPVRENIQYF. The DNA for the CDR3 is TGTGCCAGCAGATCGAACAGGGGCCCCGTGAGAGAAAACATTCAGTACTTC.